The present T cell receptor (beta chain) was sequenced within a study of blood T cell repertoires in COVID-19. This CDR3 is built from 12 residues. CDR1 KGHDR and CDR2 SFDVKD come from the germline V gene. Trimming left V 5 bases short and J 4 bases short, with 6 bases between. In the original workflow: Reference gene primer amplification gave estimated nucleated cell counts. The table came from immunoSEQ multiplex PCR; TCRdb's copy has only in-frame clones and leaves some out. The DNA was the basis for D and trimming; V, J and clone size are from that table. The sample carries fewer than 400,000 clones, about nine tenths recorded once.

The sequencing input was PBMCs or T cells enriched from blood (not recorded which). The TCR originated in a man aged 30-40 years who had recovered from COVID-19. The gene calls are TRBV24-1 and TRBJ2-3; D call uncertain. The CDR3 DNA reads TGTGCCACCAGTGTGAGCCCAGATACGCAGTATTTT. As protein: CATSVSPDTQYF.